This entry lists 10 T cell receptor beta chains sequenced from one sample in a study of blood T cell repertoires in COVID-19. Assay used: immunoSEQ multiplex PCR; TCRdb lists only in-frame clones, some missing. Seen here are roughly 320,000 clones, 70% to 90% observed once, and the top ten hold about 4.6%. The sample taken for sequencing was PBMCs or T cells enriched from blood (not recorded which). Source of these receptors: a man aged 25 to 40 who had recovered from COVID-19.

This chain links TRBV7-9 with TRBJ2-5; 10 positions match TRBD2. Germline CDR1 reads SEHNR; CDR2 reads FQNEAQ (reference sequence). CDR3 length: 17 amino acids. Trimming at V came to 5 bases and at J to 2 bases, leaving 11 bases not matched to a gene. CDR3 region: CASSTASSGGIQETQYF. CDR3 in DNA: TGTGCCAGCAGCACCGCATCTAGCGGGGGCATTCAAGAGACCCAGTACTTC.

CDR3 amino acids: CASSTTVRAYEQYF. The CDR3 nucleotides are TGTGCCAGTAGTACGACAGTTAGGGCCTACGAGCAGTACTTC. The chain couples TRBV19 to TRBJ2-7; weak D call: TRBD1 (5 bases). The CDR3 sequence is 14 residues long. Germline CDR1 is LNHDA and CDR2 is SQIVND (reference sequence). V dropped 4 bases and J dropped 2 bases, with 12 bases sitting between them.

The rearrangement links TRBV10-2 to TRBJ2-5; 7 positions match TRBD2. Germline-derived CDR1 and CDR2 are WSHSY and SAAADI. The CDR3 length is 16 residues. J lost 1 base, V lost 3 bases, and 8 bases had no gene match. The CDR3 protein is CASSDLPRGIQETQYF. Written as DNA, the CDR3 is TGCGCCAGCAGTGATCTCCCGCGGGGGATCCAAGAGACCCAGTACTTC.

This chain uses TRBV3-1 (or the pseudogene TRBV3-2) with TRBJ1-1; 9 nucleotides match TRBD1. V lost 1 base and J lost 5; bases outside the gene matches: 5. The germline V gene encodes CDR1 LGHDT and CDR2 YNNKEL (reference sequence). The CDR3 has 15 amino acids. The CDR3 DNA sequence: TGTGCCAGCAGCCAAGTTTCGGGACAGGGTACTGAAGCTTTCTTT. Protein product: CASSQVSGQGTEAFF.

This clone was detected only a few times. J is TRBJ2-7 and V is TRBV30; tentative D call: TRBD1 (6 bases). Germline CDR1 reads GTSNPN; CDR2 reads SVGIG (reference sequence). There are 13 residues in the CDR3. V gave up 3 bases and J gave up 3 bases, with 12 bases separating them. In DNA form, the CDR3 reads TGTGCCTGGAGCCAGATACAGGGCTACGAGCAGTACTTC. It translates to CAWSQIQGYEQYF.

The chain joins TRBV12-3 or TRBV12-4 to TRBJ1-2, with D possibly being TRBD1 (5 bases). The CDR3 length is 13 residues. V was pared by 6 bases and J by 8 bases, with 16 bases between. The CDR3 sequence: CASSPLGVRGYTF. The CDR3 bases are TGTGCCAGCAGCCCATTAGGGGTTAGGGGCTACACCTTC.

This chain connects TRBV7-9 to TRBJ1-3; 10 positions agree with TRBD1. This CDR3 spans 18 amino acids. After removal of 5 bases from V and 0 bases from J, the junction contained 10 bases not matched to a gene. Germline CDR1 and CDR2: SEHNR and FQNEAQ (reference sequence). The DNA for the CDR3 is TGTGCCAGCAGCATTTACCGGGACAGGGGAAACTCTGGAAACACCATATATTTT. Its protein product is CASSIYRDRGNSGNTIYF. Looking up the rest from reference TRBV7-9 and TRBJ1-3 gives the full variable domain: DTGVSQNPRHKITKRGQNVTFRCDPISEHNRLYWYRQTLGQGPEFLTYFQNEAQLEKSRLLSDRFSAERPKGSFSTLEIQRTEQGDSAMYLCASSIYRDRGNSGNTIYFGEGSWLTVV.

CDR3 protein: CSVDTGSPEAFF. CDR3 nucleotide sequence: TGCAGCGTTGATACCGGGAGCCCTGAAGCTTTCTTT. The genes are TRBV29-1 and TRBJ1-1; D gene uncertain. From germline, CDR1 is SQVTM and CDR2 ANQGSEA. The ends were cut back, 3 bases at V and 6 bases at J, with 11 bases in the middle. CDR3 length equals 12 residues.

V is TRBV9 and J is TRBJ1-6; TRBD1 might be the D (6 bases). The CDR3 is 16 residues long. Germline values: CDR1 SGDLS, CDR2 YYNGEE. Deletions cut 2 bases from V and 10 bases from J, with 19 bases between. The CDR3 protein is CASSVTGSPGESPLHF. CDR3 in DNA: TGTGCCAGCAGCGTCACAGGGTCCCCCGGAGAGTCACCCCTCCACTTT.

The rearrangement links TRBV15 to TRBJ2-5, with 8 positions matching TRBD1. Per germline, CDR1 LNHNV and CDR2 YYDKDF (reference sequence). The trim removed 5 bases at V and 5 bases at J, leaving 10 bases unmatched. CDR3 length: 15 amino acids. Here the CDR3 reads CATSRMTGVRETQYF. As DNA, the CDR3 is TGTGCCACCAGCCGCATGACAGGGGTTCGCGAGACCCAGTACTTC.